The clone carrying this T cell receptor beta chain has just one count. What it binds is not known. The CDR3 loop spans 14 amino acids. The trim removed 8 bases at V and 4 bases at J, leaving 5 bases unmatched. Germline V gene data show CDR1 as MNHNS and CDR2 as SASEGT. Repertoires were generated with immunoSEQ multiplex PCR, while TCRdb's copy carries only in-frame clones and drops some. The table lists roughly 70,000 clones, roughly 86% of them singletons. Related graft donors supplied nonmyeloablative bone marrow transplants, and mixed chimerism was transient. Thawed PBMCs were FACS-sorted into unstimulated CD4+CD25+CD127- regulatory T cells, CD4+CD25- non-regulatory cells, CD4 and CD8 cells. The data were taken from a study of Tregs in tolerant kidney transplant recipients. Study results and limitations: Some patients' samples used different primers over time, so nucleotide sequences weren't comparable. Activated donor B cell expansion appeared to reveal the most relevant donor-specific TCRbeta repertoire.

The chain combines TRBV6-1 with TRBJ1-4; 9 nucleotides line up with TRBD1. Here the sequenced sample was CD4+ T cells from blood (PBMCs), taken 6 months after the transplant. The source is a human patient who received a combined kidney and bone marrow transplant. These T cells may partly come from the graft donor. CDR3 bases: TGTGCCAGCGGGACAGGGCTGCGTAATGAAAAACTGTTTTTT. Its protein product is CASGTGLRNEKLFF.